This T cell receptor beta chain was sequenced during a study of blood T cell repertoires in COVID-19. Overall study: The United States, Italy and Spain provided the acute and convalescent COVID-19 samples. In each case, the material was cDNA or gDNA derived from T cells, B-cell-depleted T cells, or PBMCs.

Original processing notes: Amplifying reference gene primers gave estimates of nucleated cell counts. Measured with immunoSEQ multiplex PCR; TCRdb has only the in-frame clones, and not every one. D and trimming come from the DNA, and the V and J calls and clone size come from that table. The sample carries roughly 300,000 clones, 80% to 85% recorded once. The V gene end was trimmed by 3 bases and the J gene end by 5 bases; junction bases not matched to a gene: 6. Germline assignment: CDR1 SGHNT and CDR2 YYREEE (reference sequence). This CDR3 is built from 16 residues. The specimen sequenced was peripheral blood. The origin of this receptor is an older woman with active or convalescent COVID-19. J is TRBJ2-5 and V is TRBV5-4; 14 bases are shared with TRBD2. The CDR3 loop reads CASSSRLAGGLETQYF. CDR3 bases: TGTGCCAGCAGCTCCAGACTAGCGGGGGGGCTGGAGACCCAGTACTTC.